This T cell receptor beta chain was sequenced during a study of OX40 agonist ivuxolimab in advanced cancers. General study results and limits: CD8+ T cells averaged more expanded clones than CD4+.

TCRdb's copy holds only in-frame clones and misses some; the assay was immunoSEQ multiplex PCR. This table holds 50,000 or so clones, approximately 95% found once. The CDR3 length is 15 residues. The V and J ends lost 7 bases and 3 bases, in that order; junction bases with no gene match: 9. CDR1 is MNHEY and CDR2 is SVGAGI in the germline V gene. A note on this clone: Its antigen is as yet unknown.

Sequenced here: CD4+ or CD8+ T cells sorted from blood, sampled in a trial of the OX40 agonist ivuxolimab. This TCR came from an adult with an advanced solid tumor such as melanoma, head and neck, liver or kidney cancer. The chain has TRBV6-5 and TRBJ2-7; TRBD1 matches 10 bases. The CDR3 is CASTRQGAALYEQYF. The DNA for the CDR3 is TGTGCCAGCACCCGACAGGGGGCCGCTCTCTACGAGCAGTACTTC.